This paragraph reports one T cell receptor beta chain. Its target is unknown. Genomic DNA (from each subset) was split evenly across several immunoSEQ plates. Clones were sequenced by immunoSEQ multiplex PCR, and TCRdb holds only the in-frame ones, with some missing. Of about 1 million clones detected, roughly 70% appear once; the ten largest clones hold approximately 1.5%. This sample was taken from a study of shared clonotypes between healthy human individuals. The CDR3 is 16 residues long. The ends were cut back, 5 bases at V and 0 bases at J, with 11 bases in the middle. CDR1 and CDR2 (germline): SEHNR, FQNEAQ (reference sequence). The study's findings and limits: Depth of sequencing was expected to influence donor clonotype sharing.

The source is a man aged 18 to 30 in good health. The V call is TRBV7-9, the J call TRBJ1-6; D gene uncertain. Sequencing was performed on memory CD4+ T cells sorted from blood. The subset denotes: CD45RA-negative fraction. The CDR3 protein is CASSGSQSSYNSPLHF. The CDR3 DNA sequence: TGTGCCAGCAGCGGTTCTCAGAGCTCCTATAATTCACCCCTCCACTTT.